This record covers a single TCR beta chain. Trimming at V came to 2 bases and at J to 5 bases, leaving 3 bases not matched to a gene. Germline CDR1 MNHEY, CDR2 SVGEGT. This CDR3 spans 15 amino acids. The record originates from a study of response to subunit inactivated influenza vaccine. TCRdb called the RT-PCR reads again in MiXCR, with one record for every CDR3 protein. The profile covers about 540,000 distinct CDR3 sequences, with 20% to 25% appearing a single time and 2.5% to 3% taken by the ten largest. The sample also formed part of further work on T cells expressing NK-cell markers. That work contributes: With UMIs, 5'RACE template switching was used to make TCR beta cDNA. Of the CD8+ T cell pool in six donors, about 1.0-7.0% was accounted for by dominant NKG2C+ clonotypes.

This TCR was recovered from a man aged 50 or older who received an inactivated influenza vaccine. Sequencing used CD4+ T cells sorted from PBMCs, obtained about 13 days after vaccination. The genes are TRBV6-2 or TRBV6-3 and TRBJ1-4; TRBD1 agrees at 9 bases. The chain's CDR3 is CASSYAGQGNEKLFF. In DNA, the CDR3 is TGTGCCAGCAGTTACGCGGGACAGGGAAATGAAAAACTGTTTTTT.